The 4 T cell receptor beta chains presented below share a single source sample, sequenced in a study of beta chain features in type 1 diabetes. Study-wide results and caveats: When Type 1 diabetes patients were examined, their TCRB CDR3s proved moderately but significantly shorter in all four CD4+ subsets.

What these receptors recognize is not known. Reverse transcribing all isolated RNA meant expressed TCRB transcripts were sequenced. The method was immunoSEQ multiplex PCR; TCRdb's version includes in-frame clones alone and lacks a portion of them. The sample shows roughly 240,000 clones, less than 30% of them seen only once. Sequenced sample: naive CD4+ T cells from blood. The receptors stem from a woman aged 30 to 39 with type 1 diabetes.

V and J are TRBV4-1 and TRBJ2-2, with 11 bases identical to TRBD2. This CDR3 comprises 15 residues. Looked up from germline, CDR1 is MGHRA and CDR2 is YSYEKL. Losses at the gene ends were 4 bases for V and 4 bases for J; bases not matched to a gene: 2. In nucleotides, the CDR3 is TGCGCCAGCAGCCTAGCGGGAGGGGGCACCGGGGAGCTGTTTTTT. It specifies CASSLAGGGTGELFF.

This clone turned up a few times. The genes are TRBV9 and TRBJ2-2; a weak D match, TRBD1 (6 bases). Trimming removed 7 bases at V and 1 base at J, with 8 bases between. Germline-derived CDR1 and CDR2 are SGDLS and YYNGEE. This CDR3 has 13 amino acids. The CDR3 is CASLRGNTGELFF. The CDR3 DNA is TGTGCCAGCCTCAGGGGGAACACCGGGGAGCTGTTTTTT.

The rearrangement links TRBV4-2 to TRBJ2-5; TRBD1 aligns across 7 bases. CDR1 and CDR2 (germline): LGHNA, YNFKEQ. This CDR3 has 14 amino acids. V was clipped by 3 bases and J by 3 bases; unmatched bases: 4. CDR3 sequence (DNA): TGTGCCAGCAGCCAGCCCACAGGGGAAGAGACCCAGTACTTC. Translating it yields CASSQPTGEETQYF.

This chain uses TRBV23-1 with TRBJ2-7; a weak D match, TRBD2 (5 bases). TRBV23-1 is an ORF, and what it does is uncertain. V dropped 2 bases and J dropped 4 bases, with 9 bases sitting between them. The CDR3 is made up of 13 amino acids. Written as DNA, the CDR3 is TGCGCCAGCAGTCAAACAAGAGGGTACGAGCAGTACTTC. As protein: CASSQTRGYEQYF.